Following are 21 T cell receptor beta chains from one sample sequenced in a study of CD8 T cells in ankylosing spondylitis. TCRdb passed the 5' RACE reads through MiXCR, listing each CDR3 protein once. The sample includes around 150,000 distinct CDR3 sequences, about an eighth seen only once; the top ten take approximately 4%. The specimen was blood, either unsorted or a sorted T cell fraction (not recorded which). The receptors derive from a female donor with ankylosing spondylitis or in good health (not recorded which).

The sample holds many counts of this clonotype. V gene TRBV20-1 combines with J gene TRBJ1-5; TRBD1 matches 10 bases. This CDR3 region has 13 residues. Germline-derived CDR1 and CDR2 are DFQATT and SNEGSKA (reference sequence). The trim removed 6 bases at V and 6 bases at J, leaving 5 bases unmatched. The CDR3 loop is CSAGDRGSQPQHF. The CDR3, as DNA: TGCAGTGCGGGGGACAGGGGCAGTCAGCCCCAGCATTTT.

This clonotype appeared many times. V and J are TRBV15 and TRBJ2-3; a weak D match, TRBD1 (6 bases). The CDR3 length is 15 residues. V lost 4 bases and J lost 2, with 13 bases in between. Looked up from germline, CDR1 is LNHNV and CDR2 is YYDKDF (reference sequence). CDR3 protein: CATSNRQDLTDTQYF. The DNA of the CDR3 is TGTGCCACCAGCAACCGACAGGATCTCACAGATACGCAGTATTTT.

This clonotype has at least ten counts. This rearrangement joins TRBV20-1 to TRBJ2-3, with TRBD1 identical over 7 bases. Trimming at V came to 6 bases and at J to 0 bases, leaving 6 bases not matched to a gene. The length of the CDR3 is 14 residues. The germline gives CDR1 DFQATT, CDR2 SNEGSKA (reference sequence). The CDR3 here is CSAQGQTSTDTQYF. The DNA of the CDR3 is TGCAGTGCCCAGGGACAGACCAGCACAGATACGCAGTATTTT.

This clonotype was recorded at least ten times. The chain is built from TRBV7-9 and TRBJ1-1, with no clear D. The CDR3 spans 12 residues. Trimming removed 7 bases from V and 1 base from J, with 7 bases in between. Germline loops: CDR1 SEHNR, CDR2 FQNEAQ (reference sequence). The CDR3 region has the DNA TGTGCCAGCACCCCGGGGAACACTGAAGCTTTCTTT. This gives the protein CASTPGNTEAFF.

This clonotype was seen repeatedly, ten times or more. The chain links TRBV7-8 to TRBJ2-7; 10 bases fit TRBD1. Germline CDR1 is SGHVS and CDR2 is FQNEAQ. The CDR3 covers 16 residues. Trimming took 0 bases from V and 3 from J; bases not matched to a gene: 5. The DNA for the CDR3 is TGTGCCAGCAGCTTAGCGGGGACAGGGGTGTTCTACGAGCAGTACTTC. This encodes CASSLAGTGVFYEQYF. Based on the CDR3 plus reference TRBV7-8 and TRBJ2-7, the full variable domain is GAGVSQSPRYKVAKRGQDVALRCDPISGHVSLFWYQQALGQGPEFLTYFQNEAQLDKSGLPSDRFFAERPEGSVSTLKIQRTQQEDSAVYLCASSLAGTGVFYEQYFGPGTRLTVT.

Only a few counts were recorded for this clonotype. This chain links TRBV7-8 with TRBJ1-3; 7 positions match TRBD1. From germline, CDR1 is SGHVS and CDR2 FQNEAQ. This CDR3 is built from 15 residues. J was trimmed by 1 base and V by 5 bases; bases with no gene match: 5. The CDR3 protein is CASSPTGRSGNTIYF. For the CDR3, the DNA is TGTGCCAGCAGCCCGACAGGGAGGTCTGGAAACACCATATATTTT. The full variable domain, rest sourced from reference TRBV7-8 and TRBJ1-3, is GAGVSQSPRYKVAKRGQDVALRCDPISGHVSLFWYQQALGQGPEFLTYFQNEAQLDKSGLPSDRFFAERPEGSVSTLKIQRTQQEDSAVYLCASSPTGRSGNTIYFGEGSWLTVV.

On this clonotype itself: A much larger clone lies one base from this, so it may be a read error. The V call is TRBV4-1, the J call TRBJ2-7; the D is unclear. The V gene lost 5 bases and the J gene lost 3 bases, with 17 bases spanning the gap. The CDR3 totals 15 residues. In germline, CDR1 is MGHRA, CDR2 YSYEKL. The CDR3 protein is CASSTVGLSLYEQYF. The CDR3 DNA sequence: TGCGCCAGCAGCACTGTAGGGCTTTCGCTCTACGAGCAGTACTTC.

There are many counts of this clonotype. This chain uses TRBV20-1 with TRBJ2-2, with 8 bases aligning to TRBD1. This CDR3 has 16 amino acids. The germline gives CDR1 DFQATT, CDR2 SNEGSKA (reference sequence). Trimming at V came to 4 bases and at J to 0 bases, leaving 7 bases not matched to a gene. CDR3 residues: CSATPPGQANTGELFF. CDR3 DNA sequence: TGCAGTGCTACCCCTCCGGGACAGGCGAACACCGGGGAGCTGTTTTTT.

In this sample, this clonotype turned up many times. This chain links TRBV12-3 or TRBV12-4 with TRBJ1-1; D may be TRBD1 (6 bases). The CDR3 runs to 14 residues. V was trimmed by 6 bases and J by 7 bases, leaving 18 bases between them. The CDR3: CASSPTVGAVEAFF. The CDR3 DNA reads as TGTGCCAGCAGCCCCACTGTGGGGGCCGTTGAAGCTTTCTTT.

Note on this clonotype: One junction end disagrees with the germline gene, perhaps due to a read error. The chain employs TRBV3-1 and TRBJ2-3; D remains ambiguous. CDR1 is LGHDT and CDR2 is YNNKEL in the germline V gene (reference sequence). The CDR3 is 17 amino acids. The DNA for the CDR3 is TGTGCCAGCAGCCAAGGAAAGATGGATGGATACGCAGATACGCGGTATTTT. Encoded protein: CASSQGKMDGYADTRYF.

This clonotype was recorded many times. The chain has TRBV11-2 and TRBJ1-1; D gene unclear. The CDR3 runs 15 residues. Trimming removed 1 base at V and 1 base at J, with 10 bases between. Germline V gene lookup returns CDR1 SGHAT and CDR2 FQNNGV. CDR3 region: CASSLGEVANTEAFF. The CDR3 nucleotides are TGTGCCAGCAGCTTAGGGGAGGTAGCGAACACTGAAGCTTTCTTT.

The table lists this clonotype with many counts. The chain recombines TRBV5-1 with TRBJ1-1, with TRBD1 matching 12 bases. The CDR3 spans 16 residues. After removal of 7 bases from V and 1 base from J, the junction contained 8 bases not matched to a gene. CDR1 and CDR2 (germline): SGHRS, YFSETQ. The CDR3 sequence is CASGTGGAYGNTEAFF. CDR3 sequence (DNA): TGCGCCAGCGGGACAGGGGGCGCTTACGGGAACACTGAAGCTTTCTTT.

This clonotype was counted ten times or more. V gene TRBV20-1 combines with J gene TRBJ1-3; D gene unclear. Trimming left V 6 bases short and J 4 bases short, with 7 bases between. The germline CDR1 and CDR2 sequences are DFQATT and SNEGSKA (reference sequence). The CDR3 length is 11 residues. CDR3 amino acids: CSAPGGNTIYF. The CDR3, as DNA: TGCAGTGCCCCGGGCGGAAACACCATATATTTT.

This clonotype was found many times. The gene calls are TRBV12-3 or TRBV12-4 and TRBJ2-2, with D perhaps TRBD1 or TRBD2 (7 bases each). CDR3 length equals 15 residues. Between the trimmed V and J ends, which lost 2 bases and 5 bases, there was a span of 12 bases. CDR3 DNA sequence: TGTGCCAGCAGTTTACAGGGGGGGTTAACCGGGGAGCTGTTTTTT. Its translation is CASSLQGGLTGELFF.

The genes are TRBV6-2 or TRBV6-3 and TRBJ2-1; unclear D gene. Trimming pared 9 bases from V and 4 bases from J, leaving 19 bases between. Germline V gene lookup returns CDR1 MNHEY and CDR2 SVGEGT. The CDR3 is 15 residues long. CDR3 in DNA: TGTGCCAGTTCCCTCAGAATGGTAGGGTACAATGAGCAGTTCTTC. It encodes CASSLRMVGYNEQFF.

There are many counts of this clonotype. The chain combines TRBV20-1 with TRBJ2-3; 8 bases line up with TRBD2. This CDR3 is 15 amino acids long. CDR1 is DFQATT and CDR2 is SNEGSKA in the germline V gene (reference sequence). V lost 4 bases and J lost 0; bases outside the gene matches: 6. CDR3 nucleotides: TGCAGTGCTACGGGGGGGCCCGGTAGCACAGATACGCAGTATTTT. As protein: CSATGGPGSTDTQYF.

Points on this clonotype: Mismatch with germline at one junction end may stem from a read error. The genes are TRBV27 and TRBJ1-2; possible D gene TRBD1, 6 bases. The CDR3 runs 13 residues. The V gene's germline CDR1 is MNHEY and CDR2 SMNVEV (reference sequence). The CDR3 region is CASSSYRDYGYPF. The CDR3 region has the DNA TGTGCCAGCAGTTCCTACAGGGACTATGGCTACCCCTTC.

This clonotype was counted at least ten times. This chain joins TRBV27 and TRBJ2-1; 10 nucleotides agree with TRBD2. The V and J ends lost 3 bases and 6 bases, in that order; junction bases with no gene match: 5. Germline V gene sequence: CDR1 MNHEY, CDR2 SMNVEV (reference sequence). This CDR3 is built from 15 residues. The CDR3 coding sequence is TGTGCCAGCAGTTTGGGTCTAGCGGGAGTCAATGAGCAGTTCTTC. Its translation is CASSLGLAGVNEQFF.

As to this clonotype: A read error may explain this, as a much larger clone is one base away. The V and J genes are TRBV6-6 and TRBJ2-3; D gene unclear. Germline values: CDR1 MNHNY, CDR2 SVGAGI (reference sequence). The CDR3 sequence is 13 residues long. With 5 bases removed from V and 2 bases from J, the gap between germline ends came to 8 bases. CDR3 coding DNA: TGTGCCAGCAGTACCTCGAACACAGATACGCAGTATTTT. Its translation is CASSTSNTDTQYF.

At least ten counts were recorded for this clonotype. The chain has TRBV3-1 and TRBJ1-2; D call uncertain. The CDR3 length is 13 residues. Germline-derived CDR1 and CDR2 are LGHDT and YNNKEL (reference sequence). V shed 1 base and J shed 8 bases, with 11 bases lying between them. The CDR3 spells CASSQGGHEGYTF. The CDR3 coding sequence is TGTGCCAGCAGCCAAGGAGGGCATGAGGGCTACACCTTC.

Remarks on this clonotype: A single base separates this from a much larger clone, so it may be a read error. CDR3 DNA sequence: TGTGCCAGCAGCTTAGATCCATGGGCTAATGAAAAACTGTTTTTT. Amino acids: CASSLDPWANEKLFF. The chain is built from TRBV11-2 and TRBJ1-4; D gene uncertain. Germline CDR1 reads SGHAT; CDR2 reads FQNNGV. Trimming shortened V by 0 bases and J by 3 bases, and 8 bases separated the two germline ends. This CDR3 has 15 residues.